A single T cell receptor beta chain is shown here with its context. The data are from a study of blood T cell repertoires in COVID-19. At the level of the study: Samples taken during acute and convalescent COVID-19 were collected in the United States, Italy and Spain.

The V end was cut by 1 base, the J end by 4 bases, with 7 bases between. Germline assignment: CDR1 SGHAT and CDR2 FQDESV (reference sequence). The CDR3 has 13 amino acids. Methods used by the authors: Estimated nucleated cell counts came from reference gene primer amplification. Clones were read by immunoSEQ multiplex PCR, and TCRdb kept only the in-frame ones, dropping some. V and J calls and clone size follow that table, whereas D and trimming were derived from the DNA. The table records some 150,000 clones, around nine tenths of them present only once. The sequenced sample consisted of peripheral blood. The rearrangement uses TRBV11-1 and TRBJ1-1; D is unclear. The source of this sequence is a woman aged 40-49 years with acute or convalescent COVID-19. CDR3 amino acids: CASSLVAGTEAFF. The CDR3 DNA sequence: TGTGCCAGCAGCTTAGTTGCGGGCACTGAAGCTTTCTTT.